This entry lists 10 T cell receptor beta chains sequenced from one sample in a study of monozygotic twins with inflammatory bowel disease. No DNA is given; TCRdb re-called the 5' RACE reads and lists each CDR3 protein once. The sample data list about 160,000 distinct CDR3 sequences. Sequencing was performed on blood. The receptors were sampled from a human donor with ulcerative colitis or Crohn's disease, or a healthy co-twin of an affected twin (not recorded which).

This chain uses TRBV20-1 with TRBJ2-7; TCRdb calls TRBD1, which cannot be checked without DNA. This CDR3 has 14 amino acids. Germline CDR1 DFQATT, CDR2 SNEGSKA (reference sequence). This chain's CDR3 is CSSLGGLRSYEQYF.

The CDR3 loop is CASSLVAAGVKTDTQYF. The genes are TRBV5-1 and TRBJ2-3; TCRdb's D call of TRBD2 is untestable without DNA. The CDR3 extends over 17 amino acids. CDR1 is SGHRS, CDR2 YFSETQ, per germline.

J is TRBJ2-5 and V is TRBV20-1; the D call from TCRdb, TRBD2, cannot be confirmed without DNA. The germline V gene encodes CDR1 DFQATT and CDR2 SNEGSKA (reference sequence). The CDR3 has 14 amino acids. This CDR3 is CSARGPTSGETQYF.

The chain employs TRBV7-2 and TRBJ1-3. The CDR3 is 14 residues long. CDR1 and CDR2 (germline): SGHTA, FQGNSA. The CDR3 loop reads CASSLEQGGNTIYF.

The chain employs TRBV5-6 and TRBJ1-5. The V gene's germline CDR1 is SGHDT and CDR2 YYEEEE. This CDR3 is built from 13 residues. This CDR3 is CASSLAAEQPQHF.

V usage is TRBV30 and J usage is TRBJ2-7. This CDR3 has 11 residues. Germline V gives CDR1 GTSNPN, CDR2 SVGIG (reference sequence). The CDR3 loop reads CAWSVQGEQYF.

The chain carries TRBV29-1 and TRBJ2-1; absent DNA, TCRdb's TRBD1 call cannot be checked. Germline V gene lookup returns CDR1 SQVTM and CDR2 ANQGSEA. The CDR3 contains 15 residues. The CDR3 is CSAPQGLSSYNEQFF.

The chain's CDR3 is CASSKQPSGRVREQYF. This sequence joins TRBV21-1 and TRBJ2-7; TCRdb gives TRBD2 as the D gene, but with no DNA this cannot be confirmed. TRBV21-1 is described as a pseudogene. This CDR3 contains 16 residues.

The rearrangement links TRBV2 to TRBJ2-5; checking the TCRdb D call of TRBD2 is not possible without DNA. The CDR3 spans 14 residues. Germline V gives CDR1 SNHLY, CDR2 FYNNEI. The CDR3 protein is CASRGGRGSETQYF.

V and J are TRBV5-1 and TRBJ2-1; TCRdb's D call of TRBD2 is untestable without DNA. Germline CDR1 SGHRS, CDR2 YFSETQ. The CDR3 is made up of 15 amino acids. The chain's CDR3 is CASSLAGGRYNEQFF.